This entry describes one T cell receptor beta chain. No antigen is known for it. No base qualities exist here, and no much larger clone lies one base off it. Deletion took 9 bases off V and 3 bases off J, with a span of 15 bases between the germline ends. The CDR3 sequence holds 14 residues, the cysteine and phenylalanine included. This entry keeps only the CDR3 DNA: 42 bases, framed from base 1. Sequences SNHLY (CDR1) and FYNNEI (CDR2) are obtained from the germline V gene. The data belong to a study of pediatric ulcerative colitis (dated by TCRdb to 2018 to 2020). Regarding the study in general: Pancolitis was present in roughly seven ulcerative colitis patients and left-sided colitis in two, and histology consistent with ulcerative colitis was found in all of these patients. From eight or nine newly diagnosed, treatment-naive pediatric ulcerative colitis patients and four non-IBD control children, paired blood and rectal samples were collected. By Pediatric Ulcerative Colitis Activity Index, a couple of patients had mild disease, several had moderate disease and three had acute severe colitis.

No immunosuppressive medication had been given to the ulcerative colitis patients before the diagnostic colonoscopy. A blood sample was drawn at the time of the colonoscopy. The Wizard kit (Promega) was used to extract genomic DNA from the blood and intestinal samples. On the study overall, not on this receptor specifically: Rectal repertoire features separated controls, mild-moderate and acute severe colitis patients; acute severe colitis showed reduced rectal diversity due to clonal expansions. A couple of rectal CDR3 clonotypes were present in all ulcerative colitis patients and in none of the controls. With only a handful of individuals, the healthy control group was small. For technical reasons, substantially fewer templates were yielded by the blood samples of two patients, and these blood samples were excluded from blood-rectal overlap analysis. Clonal overlap between a subject's own blood and rectum was significantly greater in ulcerative colitis patients than in controls, which suggests more T cell trafficking to inflamed tissue. Repertoires were derived from total lymphocyte DNA, so rare subsets such as regulatory T cells may have patterns not reflected.

Rearranged CDR3 beta regions were amplified from genomic DNA with multiplex V and J primers using the immunoSEQ TRB Survey service. To keep depth equal across samples, survey-level sequencing depth of up to 500,000 reads per sample was applied. Libraries were purified, pooled and sequenced on Illumina technology. From the authors' description of their analysis: immunoSEQ online tools were used for productive clonality, sample overlap, pairwise scatters, CDR3 beta length, V/D/J gene usage and productiveness. Calculated diversity was defined as the number of unique rearrangements divided by total templates, multiplied by 100, and Shannon and Simpson indices were computed as well. For principal component analysis, Z-score normalized data were analyzed with the R prcomp function and the ggbiplot package. Morisita's index was used to quantify the clonal overlap between blood and rectum within each subject. TCRdb provides this immuneACCESS table in a form limited to in-frame rearrangements. Some clones are lacking; in checked studies, under half of them reflect an unresolved V gene, and why the rest are absent is not known. V, J and clone size were drawn from that table, and D and trimming were deduced from the DNA. For this sample there are roughly 30,000 clones; roughly four fifths appear just once. The ten largest account for around 4.3% of the sample.

Recombination joined TRBV2 with TRBJ2-1; the D gene cannot be resolved reliably. The sample taken for sequencing was blood. The clonotype comes from a boy younger than 18 with severe ulcerative colitis. For the CDR3, the sequence is CARESVADYNEQFF. The DNA is TGTGCCAGGGAGTCAGTTGCTGACTACAATGAGCAGTTCTTC.